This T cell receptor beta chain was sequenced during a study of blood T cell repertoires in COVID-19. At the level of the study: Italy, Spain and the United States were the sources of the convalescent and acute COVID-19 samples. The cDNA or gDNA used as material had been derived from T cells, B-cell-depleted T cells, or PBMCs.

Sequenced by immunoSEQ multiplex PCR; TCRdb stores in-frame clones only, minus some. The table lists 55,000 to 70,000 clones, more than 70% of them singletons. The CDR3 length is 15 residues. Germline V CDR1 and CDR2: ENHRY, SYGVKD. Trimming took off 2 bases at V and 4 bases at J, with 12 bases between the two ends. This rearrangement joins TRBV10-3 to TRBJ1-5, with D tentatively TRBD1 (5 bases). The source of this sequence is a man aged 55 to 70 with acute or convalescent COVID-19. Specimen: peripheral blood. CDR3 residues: CAISEAAGSNQPQHF. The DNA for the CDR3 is TGTGCCATCAGTGAGGCTGCAGGGTCTAATCAGCCCCAGCATTTT.